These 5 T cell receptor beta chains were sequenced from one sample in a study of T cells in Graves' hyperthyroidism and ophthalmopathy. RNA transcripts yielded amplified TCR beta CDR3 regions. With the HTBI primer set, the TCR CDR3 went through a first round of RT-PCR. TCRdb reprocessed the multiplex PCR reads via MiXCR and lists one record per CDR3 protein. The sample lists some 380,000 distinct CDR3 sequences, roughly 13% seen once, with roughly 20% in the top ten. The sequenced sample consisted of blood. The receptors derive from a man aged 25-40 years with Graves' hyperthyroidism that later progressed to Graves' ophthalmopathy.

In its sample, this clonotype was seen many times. The CDR3 DNA reads as TGTGCCAGCAGTCCGACAGAAAGGGTCATCCTCCACTTT. Translating gives CASSPTERVILHF. The chain uses TRBV28 and TRBJ1-6, with D possibly being TRBD1 (5 bases). The CDR3 covers 13 residues. The germline V gene has CDR1 MDHEN and CDR2 SYDVKM. V was pared by 5 bases and J by 15 bases, with 17 bases between.

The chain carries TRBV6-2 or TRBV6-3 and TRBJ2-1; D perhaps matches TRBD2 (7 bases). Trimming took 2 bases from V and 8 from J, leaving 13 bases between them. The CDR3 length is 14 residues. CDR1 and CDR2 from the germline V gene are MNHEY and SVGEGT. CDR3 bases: TGTGCCAGCAGTTACGGGGGAGGGGGAGATGAGCAGTTCTTC. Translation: CASSYGGGGDEQFF.

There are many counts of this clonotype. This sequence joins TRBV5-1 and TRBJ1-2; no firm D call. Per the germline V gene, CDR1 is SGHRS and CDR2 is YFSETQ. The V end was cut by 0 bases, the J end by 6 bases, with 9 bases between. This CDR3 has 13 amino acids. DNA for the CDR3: TGCGCCAGCAGCTTGGACGGAGACAATGGCTACACCTTC. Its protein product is CASSLDGDNGYTF.

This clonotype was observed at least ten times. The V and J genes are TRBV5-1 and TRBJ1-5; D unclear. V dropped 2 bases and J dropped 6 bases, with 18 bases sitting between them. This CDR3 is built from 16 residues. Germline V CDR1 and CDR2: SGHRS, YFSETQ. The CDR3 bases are TGCGCCAGCAGCTTAACACCCACGGACTTTGGTCAGCCCCAGCATTTT. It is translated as CASSLTPTDFGQPQHF.

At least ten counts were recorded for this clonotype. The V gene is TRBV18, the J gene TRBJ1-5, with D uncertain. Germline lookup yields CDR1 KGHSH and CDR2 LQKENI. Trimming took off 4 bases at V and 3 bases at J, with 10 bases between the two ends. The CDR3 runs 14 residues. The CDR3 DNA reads TGTGCCAGCTCACTTGACGGACCCAATCAGCCCCAGCATTTT. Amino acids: CASSLDGPNQPQHF.